Here is one TCR beta chain with its context. The deep-level immunoSEQ assay was used. For every subset, genomic DNA was evenly distributed across several immunoSEQ plates. Method: immunoSEQ multiplex PCR; TCRdb's copy keeps in-frame clones and lacks some. Here the sample spans 800,000 to 1,200,000 clones, 75% to 85% being singletons. The data are from a study of shared clonotypes between healthy human individuals. Splitting the CD4+ cells yielded a CD45RA+ naive subset and a CD45RA-negative memory subset. Trimming removed 3 bases at V and 3 bases at J, with 9 bases between. This CDR3 contains 13 residues. Germline V lookup: CDR1 SGHNT, CDR2 YENEEA.

This sequence was found in a man between 18 and 35 years old in good health. Some clones in this sample may be carry-over from other donors' samples. This chain joins TRBV11-3 and TRBJ2-7, with TRBD2 as a possible D gene (6 bases). Sequenced sample: memory CD4+ T cells from PBMCs. Subset specified: CD45RA-negative fraction. CDR3 DNA sequence: TGTGCCAGCAGCTTGAGGGGAGGCTACGAGCAGTACTTC. As protein: CASSLRGGYEQYF.